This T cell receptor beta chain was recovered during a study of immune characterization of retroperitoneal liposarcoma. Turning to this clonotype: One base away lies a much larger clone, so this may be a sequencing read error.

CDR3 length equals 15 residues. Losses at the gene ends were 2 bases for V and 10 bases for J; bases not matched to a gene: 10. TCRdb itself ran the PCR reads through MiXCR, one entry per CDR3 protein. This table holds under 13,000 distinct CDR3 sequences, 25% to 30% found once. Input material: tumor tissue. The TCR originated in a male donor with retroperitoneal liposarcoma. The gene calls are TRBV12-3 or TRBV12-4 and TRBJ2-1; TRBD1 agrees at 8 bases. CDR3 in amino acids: CASSLSQGARGEQFF. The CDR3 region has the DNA TGTGCCAGCAGTTTAAGCCAGGGGGCGCGAGGCGAGCAGTTCTTC.